A selection of T cell receptor beta chains follows, all from one sample in a study of shared clonotypes between healthy human individuals. Generated by immunoSEQ multiplex PCR, the TCRdb table keeps only in-frame clones and is missing some. The sample carries some 2.3 million clones, 90% to 95% recorded once. The sample consisted of naive CD4+ T cells from PBMCs. All receptors derive from a young man in good health. Some clones in this sample may be carry-over from other donors' samples. CDR3s include the opening cysteine and the closing phenylalanine or tryptophan. D genes are given only for firm matches. Where a row states a size, it is once, few, many or the class of an expanded clone; other rows omit it.

cdr3_length: 11; clone_size: -; j_call: TRBJ2-3; d_call: -; v_call: TRBV20-1; cdr3_nt: TGCAGTGCTGGACTGACAGATACGCAGTATTTT; cdr3_aa: CSAGLTDTQYF
cdr3_length: 13; clone_size: -; j_call: TRBJ1-5; d_call: TRBD1; v_call: TRBV28; cdr3_nt: TGTGCCAGTAGGGACAGTAGCAATCAGCCCCAGCATTTT; cdr3_aa: CASRDSSNQPQHF
cdr3_length: 15; clone_size: -; j_call: TRBJ1-2; d_call: -; v_call: TRBV6-5; cdr3_nt: TGTGCCAGCAGTTACTCACACGGGGCGGCTGGTGGCTACACCTTC; cdr3_aa: CASSYSHGAAGGYTF
cdr3_length: 16; clone_size: -; j_call: TRBJ2-1; d_call: TRBD1; v_call: TRBV5-6; cdr3_nt: TGTGCCAGCAGCTTGCTCGACAGGGTGTCCTACAATGAGCAGTTCTTC; cdr3_aa: CASSLLDRVSYNEQFF
cdr3_length: 15; clone_size: -; j_call: TRBJ2-2; d_call: TRBD1; v_call: TRBV11-3; cdr3_nt: TGTGCCAGCAGCGCTGGACAGGGAGACACCGGGGAGCTGTTTTTT; cdr3_aa: CASSAGQGDTGELFF
cdr3_length: 14; clone_size: -; j_call: TRBJ1-5; d_call: TRBD1; v_call: TRBV7-2; cdr3_nt: TGTGCCAGCAGCCGGGACAGGGAGGATCAGCCCCAGCATTTT; cdr3_aa: CASSRDREDQPQHF
cdr3_length: 12; clone_size: -; j_call: TRBJ2-5; d_call: TRBD1; v_call: TRBV2; cdr3_nt: TGTGCCAGCAGCGACAGGGGAGAGACCCAGTACTTC; cdr3_aa: CASSDRGETQYF
cdr3_length: 14; clone_size: -; j_call: TRBJ2-7; d_call: -; v_call: TRBV7-2; cdr3_nt: TGTGCCAGCAGCTTAGTGGTCGGAACCTACGAGCAGTACTTC; cdr3_aa: CASSLVVGTYEQYF
cdr3_length: 13; clone_size: few; j_call: TRBJ1-5; d_call: -; v_call: TRBV6-1; cdr3_nt: TGTGCCAGCAGTGTCAGCGCGAATCAGCCCCAGCATTTT; cdr3_aa: CASSVSANQPQHF
cdr3_length: 16; clone_size: once; j_call: TRBJ2-1; d_call: TRBD1; v_call: TRBV15; cdr3_nt: TGTGCCACCAGCAGAGACCCCGGGACAGTGGGTAATGAGCAGTTCTTC; cdr3_aa: CATSRDPGTVGNEQFF
cdr3_length: 15; clone_size: -; j_call: TRBJ2-6; d_call: -; v_call: TRBV5-8; cdr3_nt: TGTGCCAGCAGCTTTGGACAGTCTGGGGCCAACGTCCTGACTTTC; cdr3_aa: CASSFGQSGANVLTF
cdr3_length: 16; clone_size: -; j_call: TRBJ2-1; d_call: -; v_call: TRBV28; cdr3_nt: TGTGCCAGCACCGCACTGACCCCGAGCTCCTACAATGAGCAGTTCTTC; cdr3_aa: CASTALTPSSYNEQFF
cdr3_length: 14; clone_size: -; j_call: TRBJ2-3; d_call: TRBD2; v_call: TRBV28; cdr3_nt: TGTGCCAGCAGCCGGGGGGGGAGAACAGATACGCAGTATTTT; cdr3_aa: CASSRGGRTDTQYF
cdr3_length: 16; clone_size: -; j_call: TRBJ1-5; d_call: -; v_call: TRBV4-1; cdr3_nt: TGCGCCAGCAGCCCTCGGGCAGGGGATAGCAATCAGCCCCAGCATTTT; cdr3_aa: CASSPRAGDSNQPQHF
cdr3_length: 16; clone_size: -; j_call: TRBJ2-7; d_call: TRBD1; v_call: TRBV2; cdr3_nt: TGTGCCAGCAACCTGGGTTTTGTGGGCAGGGGGCATGAGCAGTACTTC; cdr3_aa: CASNLGFVGRGHEQYF
cdr3_length: 16; clone_size: -; j_call: TRBJ1-4; d_call: -; v_call: TRBV9; cdr3_nt: TGTGCCAGCAGCGTAGGAGGGAGGCAGGGGAGTGAAAAACTGTTTTTT; cdr3_aa: CASSVGGRQGSEKLFF
cdr3_length: 14; clone_size: once; j_call: TRBJ1-2; d_call: -; v_call: TRBV6-1; cdr3_nt: TGTGCCAGCAGTGCACGGACACTTAACTATGGCTACACCTTC; cdr3_aa: CASSARTLNYGYTF
cdr3_length: 14; clone_size: -; j_call: TRBJ1-2; d_call: TRBD1; v_call: TRBV27; cdr3_nt: TGTGCCAGCAGAAGAAGAGGGGGCGCCTATGGCTACACCTTC; cdr3_aa: CASRRRGGAYGYTF
cdr3_length: 16; clone_size: -; j_call: TRBJ2-7; d_call: -; v_call: TRBV23-1; cdr3_nt: TGCGCCAGCAGTCAGGGGGACTCTCCAAGCTCCTACGAGCAGTACTTC; cdr3_aa: CASSQGDSPSSYEQYF
cdr3_length: 13; clone_size: once; j_call: TRBJ2-7; d_call: TRBD2; v_call: TRBV19; cdr3_nt: TGTGCCAGTAGTCGGACTAGCGGGTACGAGCAGTACTTC; cdr3_aa: CASSRTSGYEQYF
cdr3_length: 14; clone_size: -; j_call: TRBJ1-1; d_call: -; v_call: TRBV11-3; cdr3_nt: TGTGCCAGCAGCTTAGGTCTCAGGTCTGGTGAAGCTTTCTTT; cdr3_aa: CASSLGLRSGEAFF
cdr3_length: 16; clone_size: -; j_call: TRBJ1-6; d_call: -; v_call: TRBV4-2; cdr3_nt: TGTGCCAGCAGCCAAGATTACGGGAGTTCGAATTCACCCCTCCACTTT; cdr3_aa: CASSQDYGSSNSPLHF
cdr3_length: 13; clone_size: few; j_call: TRBJ1-2; d_call: -; v_call: TRBV5-4; cdr3_nt: TGTGCCAGCAGCTTGGTGGGGGCGCTCGGCTACACCTTC; cdr3_aa: CASSLVGALGYTF
cdr3_length: 12; clone_size: -; j_call: TRBJ1-2; d_call: -; v_call: TRBV2; cdr3_nt: TGTGCTGGGGCCGAGTATTCCTATGGCTACACCTTC; cdr3_aa: CAGAEYSYGYTF
cdr3_length: 16; clone_size: -; j_call: TRBJ2-3; d_call: TRBD2; v_call: TRBV5-1; cdr3_nt: TGCGCCAGCAGCTTGGGTATAGCGGGGAGCACAGATACGCAGTATTTT; cdr3_aa: CASSLGIAGSTDTQYF
cdr3_length: 16; clone_size: -; j_call: TRBJ2-2; d_call: -; v_call: TRBV4-1; cdr3_nt: TGCGCCAGCAGCCTAGAGGGGACACGTAACACCGGGGAGCTGTTTTTT; cdr3_aa: CASSLEGTRNTGELFF
cdr3_length: 14; clone_size: -; j_call: TRBJ1-4; d_call: -; v_call: TRBV5-1; cdr3_nt: TGCGCCAGCAGCTATACAGGGTCCAATGAAAAACTGTTTTTT; cdr3_aa: CASSYTGSNEKLFF
cdr3_length: 14; clone_size: -; j_call: TRBJ2-5; d_call: TRBD2; v_call: TRBV5-4; cdr3_nt: TGTGCCAGCAGCCTGGGGGGGGAGAGAGAGACCCAGTACTTC; cdr3_aa: CASSLGGERETQYF
cdr3_length: 15; clone_size: -; j_call: TRBJ1-1; d_call: -; v_call: TRBV5-4; cdr3_nt: TGTGCCAGCAGAGTACTCAGGGATACGAACACTGAAGCTTTCTTT; cdr3_aa: CASRVLRDTNTEAFF
cdr3_length: 14; clone_size: -; j_call: TRBJ2-2; d_call: -; v_call: TRBV2; cdr3_nt: TGTGCCAGCAGTGAATTTTTGGTTACCGGGGAGCTGTTTTTT; cdr3_aa: CASSEFLVTGELFF
cdr3_length: 11; clone_size: -; j_call: TRBJ2-2; d_call: -; v_call: TRBV6-6; cdr3_nt: TGTGCCAGCAGGAACACCGGGGAGCTGTTTTTT; cdr3_aa: CASRNTGELFF
cdr3_length: 13; clone_size: once; j_call: TRBJ2-1; d_call: -; v_call: TRBV6-6; cdr3_nt: TGTGCCAGCAGCTCCGGACGGAAGAATGAGCAGTTCTTC; cdr3_aa: CASSSGRKNEQFF
cdr3_length: 15; clone_size: few; j_call: TRBJ2-2; d_call: -; v_call: TRBV19; cdr3_nt: TGTGCCAGTAGTCCAGGATTAGTAGGAACCGGGGAGCTGTTTTTT; cdr3_aa: CASSPGLVGTGELFF
cdr3_length: 13; clone_size: -; j_call: TRBJ2-4; d_call: -; v_call: TRBV5-1; cdr3_nt: TGCGCCAGCAGCCAGGAGGGGGAAAACATTCAGTACTTC; cdr3_aa: CASSQEGENIQYF
cdr3_length: 9; clone_size: -; j_call: TRBJ2-5; d_call: -; v_call: TRBV10-3; cdr3_nt: TGTGCCGCCCAAGAGACCCAGTACTTC; cdr3_aa: CAAQETQYF
cdr3_length: 14; clone_size: -; j_call: TRBJ1-1; d_call: -; v_call: TRBV5-1; cdr3_nt: TGCGCCAGCAGTGAGAAGGGGTGGGGCACTGAAGCTTTCTTT; cdr3_aa: CASSEKGWGTEAFF
cdr3_length: 15; clone_size: once; j_call: TRBJ2-5; d_call: -; v_call: TRBV2; cdr3_nt: TGTGCCAGCAGTCAATTCCTCCGGGACTTAGAGACCCAGTACTTC; cdr3_aa: CASSQFLRDLETQYF
cdr3_length: 14; clone_size: -; j_call: TRBJ1-2; d_call: -; v_call: TRBV7-2; cdr3_nt: TGTGCCAGCAGCTTAGGAGGGGCTAGCTATGGCTACACCTTC; cdr3_aa: CASSLGGASYGYTF
cdr3_length: 12; clone_size: -; j_call: TRBJ1-2; d_call: -; v_call: TRBV30; cdr3_nt: TGTGCCTGGAGTGCCGGGGCCTATGGCTACACCTTC; cdr3_aa: CAWSAGAYGYTF
cdr3_length: 15; clone_size: -; j_call: TRBJ1-1; d_call: -; v_call: TRBV11-2; cdr3_nt: TGTGCCAGCAGCCTGTTGGGGGGGCGGTACACTGAAGCTTTCTTT; cdr3_aa: CASSLLGGRYTEAFF